These 30 T cell receptor beta chains came from one sample sequenced in a study of blood T cells in healthy people across ages. It was with a sample-barcoded 5' primer and a J-beta primer mix that a second PCR of about 7 to 12 cycles was run. MiXCR was run by TCRdb on the 5' RACE reads, yielding one entry per CDR3 protein. The sample lists around 500,000 distinct CDR3 sequences, around 48% occurring once. The sample comprised blood. The receptors were sampled from an elderly man in good health.

The chain carries TRBV6-1 and TRBJ1-5, with D perhaps matching TRBD1 (5 bases). With 6 bases removed from V and 2 bases from J, the gap between germline ends came to 17 bases. The CDR3 extends over 16 amino acids. Germline values: CDR1 MNHNS, CDR2 SASEGT. CDR3 loop: CASRLQGGRGNQPQHF. The CDR3 region has the DNA TGTGCCAGCAGACTCCAGGGAGGTCGGGGCAATCAGCCCCAGCATTTT.

This rearrangement joins TRBV2 to TRBJ1-1, with TRBD1 as a possible D gene (6 bases). The CDR3 runs 17 residues. From germline, CDR1 is SNHLY and CDR2 FYNNEI. Trimming removed 11 bases at V and 3 bases at J, with 28 bases between. CDR3 sequence: CAGYKDGGLITHTEAFF. Here the CDR3 DNA reads TGTGCCGGATACAAAGACGGGGGGCTTATTACCCACACTGAAGCTTTCTTT.

The chain employs TRBV7-3 and TRBJ2-5; D gene unclear. The CDR3 length is 17 residues. Germline lookup yields CDR1 SGHTA and CDR2 FQGTGA. The V end was cut by 5 bases, the J end by 11 bases, with 30 bases between. For the CDR3, the DNA is TGTGCCAGCAGCCCACATTCTTTAAGCCTAACCTACAATGAGCAGTACTTC. Translating gives CASSPHSLSLTYNEQYF.

The chain recombines TRBV6-5 with TRBJ1-6; a possible D gene is TRBD1 (6 bases). CDR3 size: 13 residues. Trimming stripped 6 bases from V and 6 bases from J, with 9 bases between. Germline V gene lookup returns CDR1 MNHEY and CDR2 SVGAGI. DNA of the CDR3: TGTGCCAGCAGACAGGGTGGTAATTCACCCCTCCACTTT. As protein: CASRQGGNSPLHF.

The rearrangement joins TRBV6-5 to TRBJ2-7, with a tentative D call TRBD1 (6 bases). Between the trimmed V and J ends, which lost 5 bases and 2 bases, there was a span of 13 bases. The CDR3 covers 14 residues. Germline CDR1 MNHEY, CDR2 SVGAGI. DNA of the CDR3: TGTGCCAGCAGTGCCGACAGGATCCCCTACGAGCAGTACTTC. Translation: CASSADRIPYEQYF.

This clonotype was counted a single time. The chain carries TRBV28 and TRBJ2-2, with 13 bases that match TRBD2. V was clipped by 5 bases and J by 4 bases; unmatched bases: 7. This CDR3 has 17 residues. CDR1 is MDHEN, CDR2 SYDVKM, per germline. This CDR3 reads CASSPNGLAGVTGELFF. CDR3 sequence (DNA): TGTGCCAGCAGTCCCAACGGACTAGCGGGAGTCACCGGGGAGCTGTTTTTT.

The J gene is TRBJ2-7, the V gene TRBV13; D gene uncertain. Trimming pared 0 bases from V and 6 bases from J, leaving 6 bases between. The CDR3 runs 12 residues. Germline V gene sequence: CDR1 PRHDT, CDR2 FYEKMQ (reference sequence). The CDR3 region is CASSLGPVEQYF. CDR3 nucleotide sequence: TGTGCCAGCAGCTTAGGCCCGGTCGAGCAGTACTTC.

The chain couples TRBV7-9 to TRBJ2-1, with D possibly called TRBD1 or TRBD2 (6 bases each). Between the trimmed V and J ends, which lost 1 base and 3 bases, there was a span of 13 bases. CDR3 length equals 16 residues. Germline V lookup: CDR1 SEHNR, CDR2 FQNEAQ (reference sequence). The DNA for the CDR3 is TGTGCCAGCAGCTTAGAGAGGGGGGCCAACTACAATGAGCAGTTCTTC. This codes for CASSLERGANYNEQFF.

The chain couples TRBV30 to TRBJ2-7, with 7 bases identical to TRBD1. Losses at the gene ends were 5 bases for V and 0 bases for J; bases not matched to a gene: 4. CDR3 length: 13 amino acids. In germline, CDR1 is GTSNPN, CDR2 SVGIG (reference sequence). CDR3 residues: CAWGTELSYEQYF. The CDR3 coding sequence is TGTGCCTGGGGGACAGAGCTCTCCTACGAGCAGTACTTC.

V is TRBV7-2 and J is TRBJ2-5, with TRBD1 matching over 7 bases. The CDR3 totals 14 residues. The V segment lost 7 bases and the J segment 2 bases; nucleotides outside the gene matches: 7. CDR1 SGHTA and CDR2 FQGNSA come from the germline V gene. CDR3 region: CASIWQGVQETQYF. In nucleotides, the CDR3 is TGTGCCAGCATCTGGCAGGGGGTTCAAGAGACCCAGTACTTC.

This chain uses TRBV7-3 with TRBJ2-1; D possibly corresponds to TRBD2 (6 bases). Trimming took off 6 bases at V and 5 bases at J, with 11 bases between the two ends. Germline loops: CDR1 SGHTA, CDR2 FQGTGA. The CDR3 runs to 13 residues. The CDR3 DNA follows: TGTGCCAGCAGACTGGGACTCAACAATGAGCAGTTCTTC. Translation: CASRLGLNNEQFF.

Comments on this clonotype: An end of the junction differs from the germline gene, which may be a read error. The chain couples TRBV6-6 to TRBJ1-6; tentatively, D is TRBD1 (5 bases). The length of the CDR3 is 15 residues. Per the germline V gene, CDR1 is MNHNY and CDR2 is SVGAGI (reference sequence). CDR3 nucleotide sequence: TGTGCCTGCAGGGACCAGAGCTCCTATAATTCACCCTTCCACTTT. Amino acids: CACRDQSSYNSPFHF.

This clonotype occurred a few times. The V and J genes are TRBV7-2 and TRBJ2-7, with D perhaps matching TRBD1 (6 bases). CDR1 and CDR2 (germline): SGHTA, FQGNSA. Trimming stripped 1 base from V and 2 bases from J, with 18 bases between. The CDR3 sequence is 17 residues long. CDR3 DNA sequence: TGTGCCAGCAGCTTAGTGACACAGGGCCCCTACCCCTACGAGCAGTACTTC. It is translated as CASSLVTQGPYPYEQYF.

This clonotype was detected ten times or more. The chain carries TRBV6-6 and TRBJ2-7, with D hard to call. V was trimmed by 7 bases and J by 2 bases, leaving 12 bases between them. Germline CDR1 reads MNHNY; CDR2 reads SVGAGI (reference sequence). The length of the CDR3 is 13 residues. CDR3 in DNA: TGTGCCAGCACCCATGGACGGCCCTACGAGCAGTACTTC. It is translated as CASTHGRPYEQYF.

Worth noting for this clonotype: This could be a read error, since a much larger clone is one nucleotide away. The chain carries TRBV12-3 or TRBV12-4 and TRBJ2-1; 9 bases map to TRBD2. This CDR3 region has 15 residues. CDR3 sequence: CTSSSLAGPYNEQFF. CDR3 DNA: TGTACCAGCAGTTCGCTAGCGGGGCCTTACAATGAGCAGTTCTTC.

This clonotype was detected a few times. The chain joins TRBV2 to TRBJ2-4, with TRBD1 matching over 8 bases. The length of the CDR3 is 15 residues. Trimming took 6 bases from V and 12 from J; bases not matched to a gene: 16. In germline, CDR1 is SNHLY, CDR2 FYNNEI. CDR3 sequence (DNA): TGTGCCAGCAGCCCACGGACAGGGCGCTTTTCGGGTCAGTACTTC. Protein sequence: CASSPRTGRFSGQYF.

The chain uses TRBV12-3 or TRBV12-4 and TRBJ2-2; 7 nucleotides align to TRBD1. The V gene end was trimmed by 2 bases and the J gene end by 7 bases; junction bases not matched to a gene: 10. This CDR3 has 16 residues. The CDR3 nucleotides read TGTGCCAGCAGTTTAAGGCTAGACAGGGCACTCGGGGAGCTGTTTTTT. This translates into CASSLRLDRALGELFF.

This clonotype showed up just a few times. The chain employs TRBV20-1 and TRBJ2-5, with a possible D match to TRBD1 (6 bases). The CDR3 spans 13 residues. Germline V gene lookup returns CDR1 DFQATT and CDR2 SNEGSKA (reference sequence). Trimming pared 2 bases from V and 4 bases from J, leaving 11 bases between. As DNA, the CDR3 is TGCAGTGCTAGAATAACAGGGCGAGAGACCCAGTACTTC. Amino acids: CSARITGRETQYF.

The genes are TRBV20-1 and TRBJ2-7; D might be TRBD1 or TRBD2, each matching 6 bases. The CDR3 totals 13 residues. Trimming pared 6 bases from V and 5 bases from J, leaving 17 bases between. Looked up from germline, CDR1 is DFQATT and CDR2 is SNEGSKA (reference sequence). CDR3 nucleotide sequence: TGCAGTGCCGCGGGGACACTTGAGAACGAGCAGTACTTC. Translated, it gives CSAAGTLENEQYF.

This clonotype turned up a few times. The genes are TRBV7-9 and TRBJ2-4; either TRBD1 or TRBD2 may supply D (6 bases each). The CDR3 extends over 14 amino acids. The germline V gene has CDR1 SEHNR and CDR2 FQNEAQ (reference sequence). V was clipped by 3 bases and J by 8 bases, with 14 bases between them. The CDR3 DNA reads TGTGCCAGCAGCTTTATACAGGGAGGAGACATTCAGTACTTC. Protein: CASSFIQGGDIQYF. Together with reference TRBV7-9 and TRBJ2-4, the CDR3 gives the full variable domain: DTGVSQNPRHKITKRGQNVTFRCDPISEHNRLYWYRQTLGQGPEFLTYFQNEAQLEKSRLLSDRFSAERPKGSFSTLEIQRTEQGDSAMYLCASSFIQGGDIQYFGAGTRLSVL.

This clonotype occurred a few times. The V and J genes are TRBV6-1 and TRBJ2-5, with TRBD2 matching 12 bases. Germline-derived CDR1 and CDR2 are MNHNS and SASEGT. The CDR3 is 14 amino acids. The ends lost 10 bases at V and 3 bases at J; junction bases unmatched: 6. In DNA, the CDR3 is TGTGCCATCAGGCGACTAGCGGGAGAAGAGACCCAGTACTTC. It specifies CAIRRLAGEETQYF.

This rearrangement joins TRBV7-2 to TRBJ2-2; D is unresolved. CDR3 length equals 14 residues. CDR1 SGHTA and CDR2 FQGNSA come from the germline V gene. Trimming took 0 bases from V and 7 from J, leaving 9 bases between them. CDR3 coding DNA: TGTGCCAGCAGCTTAGCTGGGTTGGTCGGGGAGCTGTTTTTT. This codes for CASSLAGLVGELFF.

This clonotype was seen a single time. This may be a read error, as it is one base from a much larger clone. The chain links TRBV7-2 to TRBJ2-5; possible D gene TRBD2, 5 bases. The germline gives CDR1 SGHTA, CDR2 FQGNSA. Trimming removed 0 bases at V and 11 bases at J, with 16 bases between. This CDR3 is 14 amino acids long. CDR3 coding DNA: TGTGCCAGCAGCTTAGCTTCCACCCCCTCGGGGCAGTACTTC. Its translation: CASSLASTPSGQYF.

This clonotype was counted between two and nine times. This could be a read error, since a much larger clone is one nucleotide away. This chain joins TRBV6-5 and TRBJ2-5; D is unresolved. V lost 4 bases to trimming and J lost 11 bases, with 23 bases between them. CDR1 is MNHEY and CDR2 is SVGAGI in the germline V gene. This CDR3 is 15 amino acids long. This CDR3 is CASSSVGNPYNEQYF. The CDR3 region has the DNA TGTGCCAGCAGTTCCGTTGGGAACCCTTACAATGAGCAGTACTTC.

On this clonotype itself: The CDR3 ends on some other residue instead of the conserved phenylalanine or tryptophan, so this is likely a read error. The genes are TRBV6-5 and TRBJ2-5; D may be TRBD1 or TRBD2 (6 bases each). CDR3 length: 15 residues. CDR1 is MNHEY, CDR2 SVGAGI, per germline. Trimming removed 11 bases from V and 4 bases from J, with 23 bases in between. CDR3 sequence (DNA): TGTGCCGGCTCTAGGAGGGGGATGATGCGAGAGACCCAGTACATC. Translated, it gives CAGSRRGMMRETQYI.

Ten or more counts support this clonotype. The chain uses TRBV6-6 and TRBJ1-2, with D possibly TRBD1 on 5 matching bases. Per germline, CDR1 MNHNY and CDR2 SVGAGI (reference sequence). Trimming cost V 2 bases and J 4 bases, with 11 bases left between them. The CDR3 totals 14 residues. CDR3 nucleotide sequence: TGTGCCAGCAGTTACGGGCGGGGGTCCTATGGCTACACCTTC. Translation: CASSYGRGSYGYTF.

This clonotype was detected a few times. The chain links TRBV25-1 to TRBJ2-3; D is uncertain. Trimming pared 2 bases from V and 6 bases from J, leaving 6 bases between. From germline, CDR1 is MGHDK and CDR2 SYGVNS. The CDR3 totals 12 residues. CDR3 bases: TGTGCCAGCAGTGAAGTCTGGGATACGCAGTATTTT. Encoded protein: CASSEVWDTQYF. Supplemented by reference TRBV25-1 and TRBJ2-3, the full variable domain reads EADIYQTPRYLVIGTGKKITLECSQTMGHDKMYWYQQDPGMELHLIHYSYGVNSTEKGDLSSESTVSRIRTEHFPLTLESARPSHTSQYLCASSEVWDTQYFGPGTRLTVL.

The chain joins TRBV5-1 to TRBJ2-1, with a weak D call TRBD1 (5 bases). The CDR3 spans 14 residues. CDR1 and CDR2 from the germline V gene are SGHRS and YFSETQ. V was cut by 7 bases and J by 13 bases, with 24 bases left in between. The CDR3 here is CASAGVGRGETQFF. The CDR3 DNA reads as TGCGCCAGCGCCGGCGTGGGGCGTGGAGAGACCCAGTTCTTC.

The table lists this clonotype with a count of one. The chain combines TRBV11-2 with TRBJ2-5, with D possibly TRBD1 on 6 matching bases. CDR3 length: 16 amino acids. V was trimmed by 5 bases and J by 1 base, leaving 17 bases between them. The V gene's germline CDR1 is SGHAT and CDR2 FQNNGV. The CDR3 nucleotides read TGTGCCAGCAGCAGCTTATATGGGGGCCCCCAAGAGACCCAGTACTTC. Translated, it gives CASSSLYGGPQETQYF.

The chain's CDR3 is CASSGGPWTSNEQFF. CDR3 sequence (DNA): TGTGCCAGCAGCGGGGGCCCCTGGACTAGCAATGAGCAGTTCTTC. The V and J genes are TRBV9 and TRBJ2-1, with 7 bases matching TRBD2. Germline V gene lookup returns CDR1 SGDLS and CDR2 YYNGEE. The V segment lost 3 bases and the J segment 6 bases; nucleotides outside the gene matches: 9. This CDR3 region has 15 residues.